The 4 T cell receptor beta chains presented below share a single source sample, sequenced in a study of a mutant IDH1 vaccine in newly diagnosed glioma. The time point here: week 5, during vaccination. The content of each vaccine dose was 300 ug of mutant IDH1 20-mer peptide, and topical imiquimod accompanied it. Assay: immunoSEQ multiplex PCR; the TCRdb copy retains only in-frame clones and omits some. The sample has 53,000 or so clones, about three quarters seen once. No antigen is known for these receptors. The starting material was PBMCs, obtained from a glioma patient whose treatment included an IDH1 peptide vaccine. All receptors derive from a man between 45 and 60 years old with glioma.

The CDR3 DNA reads as TGTGCCACCAACGGGGGGCATAAGGGGTACACCATATATTTT. Its translation: CATNGGHKGYTIYF. The chain recombines TRBV6-6 with TRBJ1-3; a weak D match, TRBD1 (6 bases). This CDR3 has 14 amino acids. Germline V gene sequence: CDR1 MNHNY, CDR2 SVGAGI (reference sequence). The germline V and J ends were trimmed by 10 bases and 8 bases, with 21 bases remaining between them.

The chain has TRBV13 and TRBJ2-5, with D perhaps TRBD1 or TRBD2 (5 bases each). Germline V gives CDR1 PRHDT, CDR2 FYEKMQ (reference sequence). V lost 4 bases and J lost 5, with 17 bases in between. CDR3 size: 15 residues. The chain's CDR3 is CASSSSTGGMETQYF. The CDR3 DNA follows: TGTGCCAGCAGCTCCTCTACAGGAGGTATGGAGACCCAGTACTTC.

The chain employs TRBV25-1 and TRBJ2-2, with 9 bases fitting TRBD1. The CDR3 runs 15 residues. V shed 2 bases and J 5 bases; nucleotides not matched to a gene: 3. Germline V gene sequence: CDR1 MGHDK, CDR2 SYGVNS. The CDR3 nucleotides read TGTGCCAGCAGTGAAAAGACAGGGGGGACCGGGGAGCTGTTTTTT. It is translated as CASSEKTGGTGELFF.

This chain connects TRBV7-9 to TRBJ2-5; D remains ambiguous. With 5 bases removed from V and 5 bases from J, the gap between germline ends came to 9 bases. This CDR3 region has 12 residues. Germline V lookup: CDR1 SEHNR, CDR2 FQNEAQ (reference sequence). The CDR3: CASSPIVETQYF. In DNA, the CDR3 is TGTGCCAGCAGCCCCATAGTTGAGACCCAGTACTTC.